This T cell receptor (beta chain) was documented in a study of CD8 T cells in Susac syndrome (dated by TCRdb to between 2019 and 2020). Background for the entire study: The study used repertoire sequencing to test whether antigen drove CD8+ T cell activation and differentiation in Susac syndrome. What the study reported, not specific to this receptor: The study acknowledged that relatively few individuals were included in the TCR sequencing and HLA analysis.

V and J are trimmed by 2 bases and 0 bases, and the gene matches miss 5 bases of the junction. CDR1 and CDR2, per the germline V gene, are SGHDT and YYEEEE. Measured from the cysteine to the valine, the CDR3 is 15 residues long. Of all the DNA, just the CDR3 is kept, 45 bases in frame from base 1. Notes on this clonotype: The antigen it binds to is not known. Within one base of it there is no much larger clone, and no base qualities were kept.

RNA was extracted with the RNeasy kit and about 0.5 to 1 ug was reverse transcribed using random hexamers. The immunoSEQ multiplex PCR assay, which covers 54 Vbeta and 13 Jbeta segments, was used to amplify TCR beta CDR3 regions. PCR amplification bias was corrected by using a synthetic template baseline for primer optimization and computational correction. Under the source paper's analysis protocol: Reads were assigned to V, D and J genes according to IMGT and analyzed in immunoSEQ Analyzer, with only productive sequences retained. Clonality was calculated as one minus the Shannon entropy normalized by log2 of the number of productive unique sequences. For each patient and control, public and private clones were evaluated within the 100 most prevalent clones. Clones were defined as Susac-specific if absent from the healthy and MS cohorts, from more than 900 published viral clones and from other ImmuneACCESS disease sequences. The public reads were reprocessed in TCRdb via fastp at Q25 and MiXCR, keeping in-frame beta chains. Each entry is one CDR3 protein sequence, shown with its most common DNA and genes. These V and J calls rely on TCRdb rather than the paper's analysis. Here the sample has approximately 230,000 distinct CDR3 sequences; just over 90% occur a single time. Around 0.07% of the sample is held by the ten biggest clonotypes.

High-throughput TCR beta sequencing profiled peripheral blood CD8+ and CD4+ T cells from healthy donors, Susac syndrome patients and multiple sclerosis patients. The multiple sclerosis controls were treatment-naive patients whose relapsing-remitting disease, either stable or active, fulfilled the revised McDonald criteria. Bulk CD8+ and CD4+ T cells were purified by magnetic negative isolation, while CD8+ TEMRA cells were enriched using FACS. Blood was drawn into EDTA tubes, processed within 24 hours, and PBMCs were isolated by density gradient centrifugation. PBMCs destined for TCR sequencing were cryopreserved in liquid nitrogen and later thawed in a 37 °C water bath. Purity of sorted or isolated CD4+, CD8+ and CD8+ TEMRA cells was at least 90%.

Recombination joined TRBV5-6 with TRBJ2-7; 7 central bases correspond to TRBD2. The specimen sequenced was CD4+ T cells from PBMCs. The TCR originated in a human donor with multiple sclerosis. The sequenced DNA: TGTGCCAGCAGCTTAGCGGGACCGTCCTCCTACGAGCAGTACGTC. Its translation reads: CASSLAGPSSYEQYV.